This TCR beta chain was obtained from a study of ipilimumab plus nivolumab after autologous stem cell transplantation. The overall study: Median doses per patient: roughly five ipilimumab, about 8 nivolumab. Both relapsed and primary refractory DLBCL were included.

Germline assignment: CDR1 SGHVS and CDR2 FQNEAQ. The CDR3 has 14 residues. Trimming took 3 bases from V and 0 from J, leaving 5 bases between them. Ipilimumab, 1 mg/kg, started 14 to 28 days after autologous transplant. In regard to this clone: Its antigen is not known.

The repertoire was sequenced with immunoSEQ multiplex PCR; TCRdb's copy has only in-frame clones and lacks some. The table records about 15,000 clones, about 80% of them present only once. General observations from the study: TCR repertoire, Treg phenotype and gut microbiota reportedly support more study of this approach.

The sample here was PBMCs, taken in a trial of ipilimumab plus nivolumab as post-transplant consolidation. V gene TRBV7-8 combines with J gene TRBJ2-2, with no clear D. The receptor's source is a male donor with diffuse large B-cell lymphoma. CDR3 sequence reads: CASSFSANTGELFF. CDR3 DNA sequence: TGTGCCAGCAGCTTCAGTGCGAACACCGGGGAGCTGTTTTTT. The full variable domain, with the rest looked up from reference TRBV7-8 and TRBJ2-2, is GAGVSQSPRYKVAKRGQDVALRCDPISGHVSLFWYQQALGQGPEFLTYFQNEAQLDKSGLPSDRFFAERPEGSVSTLKIQRTQQEDSAVYLCASSFSANTGELFFGEGSRLTVL.